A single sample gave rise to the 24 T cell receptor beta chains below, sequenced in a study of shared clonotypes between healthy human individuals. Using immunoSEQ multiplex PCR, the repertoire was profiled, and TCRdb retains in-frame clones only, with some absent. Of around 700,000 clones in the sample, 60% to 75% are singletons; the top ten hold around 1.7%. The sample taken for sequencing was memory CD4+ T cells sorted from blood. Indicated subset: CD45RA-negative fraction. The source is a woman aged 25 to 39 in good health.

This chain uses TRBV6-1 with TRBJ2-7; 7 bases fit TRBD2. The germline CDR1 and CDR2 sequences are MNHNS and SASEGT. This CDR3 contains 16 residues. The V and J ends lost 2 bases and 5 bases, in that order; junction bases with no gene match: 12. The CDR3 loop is CASSEIGGSPRDEQYF. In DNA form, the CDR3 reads TGTGCCAGCAGTGAAATTGGCGGGAGCCCTCGGGACGAGCAGTACTTC.

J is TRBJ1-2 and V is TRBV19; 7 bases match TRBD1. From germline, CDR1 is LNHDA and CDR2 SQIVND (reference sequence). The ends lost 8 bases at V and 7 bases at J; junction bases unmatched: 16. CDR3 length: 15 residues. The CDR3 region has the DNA TGTGCCAGTCGGGACCCGACAGGGAGATATGGTGGCTACACCTTC. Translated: CASRDPTGRYGGYTF. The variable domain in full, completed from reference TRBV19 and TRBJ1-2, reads DGGITQSPKYLFRKEGQNVTLSCEQNLNHDAMYWYRQDPGQGLRLIYYSQIVNDFQKGDIAEGYSVSREKKESFPLTVTSAQKNPTAFYLCASRDPTGRYGGYTFGSGTRLTVV.

The CDR3 here is CASSELTGREGYTF. The CDR3 DNA is TGTGCCAGCAGTGAACTAACAGGGAGAGAGGGCTACACCTTC. The genes are TRBV2 and TRBJ1-2, with D possibly being TRBD1 (6 bases). There are 14 residues in the CDR3. Trimming removed 2 bases at V and 8 bases at J, with 15 bases between. Germline-derived CDR1 and CDR2 are SNHLY and FYNNEI.

The CDR3 is CASSSRGIAGSFYNEQFF. DNA of the CDR3: TGTGCCAGTAGTTCCCGGGGGATAGCGGGATCCTTTTACAATGAGCAGTTCTTC. The chain employs TRBV19 and TRBJ2-1; TRBD2 matches at 8 bases. The junction had 16 bases not matched to a gene; V was cut back by 5 bases and J by 4 bases. The CDR3 covers 18 residues. Germline V gene lookup returns CDR1 LNHDA and CDR2 SQIVND (reference sequence). Full variable domain (outside the CDR3, taken from reference TRBV19 and TRBJ2-1): DGGITQSPKYLFRKEGQNVTLSCEQNLNHDAMYWYRQDPGQGLRLIYYSQIVNDFQKGDIAEGYSVSREKKESFPLTVTSAQKNPTAFYLCASSSRGIAGSFYNEQFFGPGTRLTVL.

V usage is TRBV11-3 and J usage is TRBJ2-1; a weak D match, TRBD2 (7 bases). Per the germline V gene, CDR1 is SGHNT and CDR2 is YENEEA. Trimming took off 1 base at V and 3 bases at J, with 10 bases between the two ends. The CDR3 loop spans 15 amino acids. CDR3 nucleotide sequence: TGTGCCAGCAGCTTAGCGGGGGGCGGCTACAATGAGCAGTTCTTC. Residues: CASSLAGGGYNEQFF.

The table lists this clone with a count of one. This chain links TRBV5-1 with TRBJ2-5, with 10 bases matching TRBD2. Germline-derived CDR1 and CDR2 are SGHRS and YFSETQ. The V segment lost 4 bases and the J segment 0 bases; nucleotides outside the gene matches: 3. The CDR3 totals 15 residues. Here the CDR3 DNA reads TGCGCCAGCAGCGTTAGCGGGAGGTACCAAGAGACCCAGTACTTC. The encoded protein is CASSVSGRYQETQYF.

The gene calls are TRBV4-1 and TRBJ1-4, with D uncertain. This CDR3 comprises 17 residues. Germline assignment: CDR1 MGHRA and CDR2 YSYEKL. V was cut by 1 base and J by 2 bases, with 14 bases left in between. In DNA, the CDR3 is TGCGCCAGCAGCCAAGTTGCAGGAAAGACGACTAATGAAAAACTGTTTTTT. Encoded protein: CASSQVAGKTTNEKLFF.

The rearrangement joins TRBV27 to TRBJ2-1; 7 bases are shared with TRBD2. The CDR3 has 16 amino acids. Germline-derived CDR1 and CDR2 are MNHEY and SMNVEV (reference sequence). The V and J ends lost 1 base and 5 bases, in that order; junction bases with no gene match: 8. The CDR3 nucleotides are TGTGCCAGCAGTTTATTGGGCGGGAGTTTCAACAATGAGCAGTTCTTC. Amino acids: CASSLLGGSFNNEQFF.

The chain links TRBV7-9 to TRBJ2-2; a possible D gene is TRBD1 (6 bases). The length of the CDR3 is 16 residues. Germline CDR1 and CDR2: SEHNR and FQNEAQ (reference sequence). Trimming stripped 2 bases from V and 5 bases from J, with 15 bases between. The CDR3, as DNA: TGTGCCAGCAGCTTAACGGGAACAGGGCGGACCGGGGAGCTGTTTTTT. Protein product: CASSLTGTGRTGELFF.

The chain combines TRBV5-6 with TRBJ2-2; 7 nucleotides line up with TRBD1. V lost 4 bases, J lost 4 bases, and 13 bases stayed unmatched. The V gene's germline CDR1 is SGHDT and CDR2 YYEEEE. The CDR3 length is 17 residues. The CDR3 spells CASSPTRTGYITGELFF. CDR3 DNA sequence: TGTGCCAGCAGCCCTACCAGGACAGGTTATATCACCGGGGAGCTGTTTTTT.

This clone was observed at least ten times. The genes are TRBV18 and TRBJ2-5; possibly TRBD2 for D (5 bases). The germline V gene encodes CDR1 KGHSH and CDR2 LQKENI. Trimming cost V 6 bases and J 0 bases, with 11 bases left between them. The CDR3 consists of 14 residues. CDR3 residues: CASSPGIHQETQYF. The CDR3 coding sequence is TGTGCCAGCTCCCCCGGGATTCACCAAGAGACCCAGTACTTC.

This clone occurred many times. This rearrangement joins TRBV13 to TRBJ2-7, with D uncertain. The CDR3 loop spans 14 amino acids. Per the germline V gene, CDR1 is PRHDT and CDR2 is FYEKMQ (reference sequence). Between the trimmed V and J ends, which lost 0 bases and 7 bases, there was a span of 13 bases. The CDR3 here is CASSLGRNRREQYF. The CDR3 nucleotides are TGTGCCAGCAGCTTAGGGAGAAACAGAAGGGAGCAGTACTTC.

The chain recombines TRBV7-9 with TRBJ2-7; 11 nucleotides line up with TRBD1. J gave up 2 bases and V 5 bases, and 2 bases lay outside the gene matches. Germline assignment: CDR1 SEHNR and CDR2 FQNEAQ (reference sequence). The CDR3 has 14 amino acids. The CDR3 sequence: CASSMGQGAYEQYF. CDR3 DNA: TGTGCCAGCAGCATGGGACAGGGGGCCTACGAGCAGTACTTC. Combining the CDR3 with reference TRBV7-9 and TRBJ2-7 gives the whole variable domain DTGVSQNPRHKITKRGQNVTFRCDPISEHNRLYWYRQTLGQGPEFLTYFQNEAQLEKSRLLSDRFSAERPKGSFSTLEIQRTEQGDSAMYLCASSMGQGAYEQYFGPGTRLTVT.

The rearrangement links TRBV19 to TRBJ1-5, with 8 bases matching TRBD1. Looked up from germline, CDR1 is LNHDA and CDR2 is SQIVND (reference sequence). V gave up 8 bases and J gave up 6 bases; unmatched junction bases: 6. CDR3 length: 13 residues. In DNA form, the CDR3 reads TGTGCCAGTGACAGGGGACAAGGTCAGCCCCAGCATTTT. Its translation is CASDRGQGQPQHF.

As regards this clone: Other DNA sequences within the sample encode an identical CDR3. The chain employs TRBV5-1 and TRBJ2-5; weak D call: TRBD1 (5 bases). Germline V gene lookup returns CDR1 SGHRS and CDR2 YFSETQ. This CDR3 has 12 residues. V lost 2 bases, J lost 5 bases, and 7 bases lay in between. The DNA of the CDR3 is TGCGCCAGCAGCTTTTCAGGGGAGACCCAGTACTTC. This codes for CASSFSGETQYF.

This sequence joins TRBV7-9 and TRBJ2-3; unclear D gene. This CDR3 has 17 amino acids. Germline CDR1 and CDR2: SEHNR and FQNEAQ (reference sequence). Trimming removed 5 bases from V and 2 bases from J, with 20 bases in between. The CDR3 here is CASSAVMGSGTTDTQYF. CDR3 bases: TGTGCCAGCAGCGCCGTGATGGGGTCCGGCACCACAGATACGCAGTATTTT.

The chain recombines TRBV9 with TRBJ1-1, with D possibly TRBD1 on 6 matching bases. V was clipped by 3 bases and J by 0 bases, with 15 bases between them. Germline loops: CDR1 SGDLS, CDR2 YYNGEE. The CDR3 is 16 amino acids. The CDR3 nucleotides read TGTGCCAGCAGCGGAACAGGGTACGGTGTGAACACTGAAGCTTTCTTT. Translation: CASSGTGYGVNTEAFF.

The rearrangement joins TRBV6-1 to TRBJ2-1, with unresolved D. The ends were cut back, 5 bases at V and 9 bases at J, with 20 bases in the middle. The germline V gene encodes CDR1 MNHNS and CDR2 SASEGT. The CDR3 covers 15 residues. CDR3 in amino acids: CASSLAILKRVEQFF. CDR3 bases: TGTGCCAGCAGTTTAGCCATCCTGAAAAGGGTTGAGCAGTTCTTC.

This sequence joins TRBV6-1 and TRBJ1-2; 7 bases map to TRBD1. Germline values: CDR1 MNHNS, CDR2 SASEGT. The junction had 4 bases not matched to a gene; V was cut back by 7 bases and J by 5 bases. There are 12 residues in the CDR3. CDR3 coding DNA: TGTGCCAGCAAGACAGGGAATTATGGCTACACCTTC. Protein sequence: CASKTGNYGYTF.

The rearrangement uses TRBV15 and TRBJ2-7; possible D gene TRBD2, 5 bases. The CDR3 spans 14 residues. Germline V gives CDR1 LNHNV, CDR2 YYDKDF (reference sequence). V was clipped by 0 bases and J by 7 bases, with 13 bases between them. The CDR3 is CATSRDHSSGEQYF. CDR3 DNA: TGTGCCACCAGCAGAGATCACTCTTCGGGGGAGCAGTACTTC.

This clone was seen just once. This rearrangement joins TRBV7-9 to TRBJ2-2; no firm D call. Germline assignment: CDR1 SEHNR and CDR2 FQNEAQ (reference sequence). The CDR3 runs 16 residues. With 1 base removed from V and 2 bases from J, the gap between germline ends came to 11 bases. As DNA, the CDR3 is TGTGCCAGCAGCTTAGGGTACAGTTCTAACACCGGGGAGCTGTTTTTT. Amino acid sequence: CASSLGYSSNTGELFF.

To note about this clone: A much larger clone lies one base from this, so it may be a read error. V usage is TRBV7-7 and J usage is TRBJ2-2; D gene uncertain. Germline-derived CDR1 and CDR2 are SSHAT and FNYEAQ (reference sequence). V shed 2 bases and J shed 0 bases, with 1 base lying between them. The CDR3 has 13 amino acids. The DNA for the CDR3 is TGTGCCAGCAGCTTAACGAACACCGGGGAGCTGTTTTTT. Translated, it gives CASSLTNTGELFF.

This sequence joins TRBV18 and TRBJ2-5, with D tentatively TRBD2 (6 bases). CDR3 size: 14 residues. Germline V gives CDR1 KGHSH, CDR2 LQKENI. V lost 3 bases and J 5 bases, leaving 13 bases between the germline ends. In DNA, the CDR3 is TGTGCCAGCTCACCTTCGCAGAGCGGGGAGACCCAGTACTTC. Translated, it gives CASSPSQSGETQYF.

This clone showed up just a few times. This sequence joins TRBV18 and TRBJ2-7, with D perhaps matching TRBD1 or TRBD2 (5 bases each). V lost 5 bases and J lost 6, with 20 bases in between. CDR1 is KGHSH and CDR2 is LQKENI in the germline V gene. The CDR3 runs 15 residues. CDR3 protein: CASSSSRGEQGEQYF. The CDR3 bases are TGTGCCAGCTCATCGAGTAGGGGAGAGCAAGGCGAGCAGTACTTC.